A single T cell receptor beta chain is shown here with its context. The sample belongs to a study of blood T cell repertoires in COVID-19. Background on the study: Acute and convalescent COVID-19 samples came from the United States, Italy and Spain. Sources were T cells, B-cell-depleted T cells, or PBMCs; the material itself was cDNA or gDNA.

This CDR3 comprises 17 residues. In germline, CDR1 is LGHNA, CDR2 YSLEER. J was trimmed by 7 bases and V by 3 bases; bases with no gene match: 11. Authors' data handling: For nucleated cells, counts were estimated from reference gene primer amplification. Profiled with immunoSEQ multiplex PCR; TCRdb holds only in-frame clones, not every one. V, J and clone size are taken as reported in that table, and D and trimming were inferred from the DNA itself. Among around 100,000 clones listed, approximately 82% were seen once. The clonotype originates from a man aged 60 to 75 with active or convalescent COVID-19. The chain couples TRBV4-3 to TRBJ1-6; 8 positions match TRBD1. Sequencing used peripheral blood. The CDR3 protein is CASSQAQQGVRNSPLHF. Written as DNA, the CDR3 is TGCGCCAGCAGCCAGGCCCAACAGGGGGTGAGGAATTCACCCCTCCACTTT.